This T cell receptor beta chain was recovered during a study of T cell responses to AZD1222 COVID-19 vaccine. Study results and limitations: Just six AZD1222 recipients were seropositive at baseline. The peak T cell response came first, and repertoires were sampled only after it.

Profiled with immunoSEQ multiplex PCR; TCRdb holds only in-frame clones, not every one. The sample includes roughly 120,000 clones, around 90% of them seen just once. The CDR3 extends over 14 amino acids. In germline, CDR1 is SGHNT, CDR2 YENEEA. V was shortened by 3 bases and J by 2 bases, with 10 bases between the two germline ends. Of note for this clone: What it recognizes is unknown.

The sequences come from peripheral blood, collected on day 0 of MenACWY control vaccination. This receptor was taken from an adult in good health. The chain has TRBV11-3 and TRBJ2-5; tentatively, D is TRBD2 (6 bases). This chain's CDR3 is CASSFSGRQETQYF. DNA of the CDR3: TGTGCCAGCAGCTTTTCGGGGAGGCAAGAGACCCAGTACTTC.